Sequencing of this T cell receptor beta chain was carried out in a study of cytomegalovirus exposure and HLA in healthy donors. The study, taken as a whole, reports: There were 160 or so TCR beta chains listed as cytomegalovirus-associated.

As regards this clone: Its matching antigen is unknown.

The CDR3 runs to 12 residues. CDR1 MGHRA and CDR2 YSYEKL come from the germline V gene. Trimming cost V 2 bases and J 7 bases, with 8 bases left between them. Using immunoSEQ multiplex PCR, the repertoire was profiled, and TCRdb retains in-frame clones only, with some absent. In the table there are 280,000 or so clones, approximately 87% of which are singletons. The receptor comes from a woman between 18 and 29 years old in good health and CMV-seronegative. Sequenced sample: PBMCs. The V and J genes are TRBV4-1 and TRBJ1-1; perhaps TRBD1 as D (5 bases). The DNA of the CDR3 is TGCGCCAGCAGCCAAACAGGCCGTGAAGCTTTCTTT. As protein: CASSQTGREAFF.